The 9 T cell receptor beta chains below all came from one sample that was sequenced in a study of cytomegalovirus exposure and HLA in healthy donors. Profiling relied on immunoSEQ multiplex PCR, and the TCRdb table lists in-frame clones only, not all of them. The table lists some 170,000 clones, about nine tenths of them singletons, with 4% to 5% in the top ten. The sequencing input was PBMCs. Every receptor here comes from a man aged 18 to 35 in good health and CMV-seropositive.

The rearrangement joins TRBV13 to TRBJ2-1, with 12 bases fitting TRBD2. The length of the CDR3 is 15 residues. The V segment lost 5 bases and the J segment 7 bases; nucleotides outside the gene matches: 6. Germline assignment: CDR1 PRHDT and CDR2 FYEKMQ (reference sequence). The CDR3 coding sequence is TGTGCCAGCAGCCCTAGCGGGAGGGGGGGAAATGAGCAGTTCTTC. Protein sequence: CASSPSGRGGNEQFF.

This sequence joins TRBV27 and TRBJ2-1; 8 bases match TRBD1. The CDR3 is 16 residues long. The junction had 9 bases not matched to a gene; V was cut back by 5 bases and J by 3 bases. Germline lookup yields CDR1 MNHEY and CDR2 SMNVEV (reference sequence). The CDR3 DNA follows: TGTGCCAGCAGTGAGAAACCGGGACAGGACTACAATGAGCAGTTCTTC. It specifies CASSEKPGQDYNEQFF.

This chain joins TRBV2 and TRBJ1-4; tentative D call: TRBD1 (6 bases). Germline CDR1 reads SNHLY; CDR2 reads FYNNEI. This CDR3 has 15 amino acids. Between the trimmed V and J ends, which lost 8 bases and 2 bases, there was a span of 15 bases. CDR3 region: CASALTGSTNEKLFF. CDR3 nucleotide sequence: TGTGCCAGCGCTCTAACAGGGTCGACTAATGAAAAACTGTTTTTT. The full variable domain, in which reference TRBV2 and TRBJ1-4 provide the parts outside the CDR3, is EPEVTQTPSHQVTQMGQEVILRCVPISNHLYFYWYRQILGQKVEFLVSFYNNEISEKSEIFDDQFSVERPDGSNFTLKIRSTKLEDSAMYFCASALTGSTNEKLFFGSGTQLSVL.

The V gene is TRBV7-6, the J gene TRBJ2-3, with D uncertain. Germline-derived CDR1 and CDR2 are SGHVS and FNYEAQ. The CDR3 runs 14 residues. V was cut by 3 bases and J by 0 bases, with 7 bases left in between. This CDR3 reads CASSLRLSTDTQYF. The CDR3 coding sequence is TGTGCCAGCAGCTTGCGACTGAGCACAGATACGCAGTATTTT.

This clone was picked up one time. This chain joins TRBV28 and TRBJ2-7; 11 bases map to TRBD1. This CDR3 comprises 15 residues. Per the germline V gene, CDR1 is MDHEN and CDR2 is SYDVKM. The V and J ends lost 5 bases and 0 bases, in that order; junction bases with no gene match: 3. This CDR3 is CASSPDRGRSYEQYF. CDR3 nucleotides: TGTGCCAGCAGTCCGGACAGGGGGCGCTCCTACGAGCAGTACTTC.

This chain connects TRBV4-1 to TRBJ2-1; no reliable D call. The germline V and J ends were trimmed by 1 base and 5 bases, with 18 bases remaining between them. CDR3 size: 17 residues. Per the germline V gene, CDR1 is MGHRA and CDR2 is YSYEKL. The CDR3, as DNA: TGCGCCAGCAGCCAAGCTCCCCGCGGAGCCCCGCACAATGAGCAGTTCTTC. This sequence encodes CASSQAPRGAPHNEQFF.

In regard to this clone: Other DNA sequences within the sample encode an identical CDR3. The chain has TRBV5-4 and TRBJ2-1; 8 positions match TRBD2. Looked up from germline, CDR1 is SGHNT and CDR2 is YYREEE (reference sequence). Germline trimming cut 4 bases from V and 2 bases from J; bases unmatched to any gene: 5. The CDR3 loop spans 15 amino acids. Here the CDR3 DNA reads TGTGCCAGCAGCCCCGGGACTAGGGCCTACAATGAGCAGTTCTTC. It encodes CASSPGTRAYNEQFF.

The V and J genes are TRBV5-6 and TRBJ2-5; 8 bases fit TRBD2. The CDR3 has 15 residues. Germline V lookup: CDR1 SGHDT, CDR2 YYEEEE. V gave up 1 base and J gave up 4 bases; unmatched junction bases: 6. CDR3 DNA sequence: TGTGCCAGCAGCTTGCCAGGACTAGCCAGAGAGACCCAGTACTTC. Translation gives CASSLPGLARETQYF.

The chain couples TRBV5-4 to TRBJ2-7; D not resolved. Deletions cut 5 bases from V and 0 bases from J, with 12 bases between. The CDR3 is made up of 14 amino acids. Germline lookup yields CDR1 SGHNT and CDR2 YYREEE (reference sequence). CDR3 coding DNA: TGTGCCAGCAGGGAGAGGCCCAGCTCCTACGAGCAGTACTTC. Its protein product is CASRERPSSYEQYF.